The rows below give T cell receptor beta chains drawn from one sample of a study of blood T cell repertoires in COVID-19. The protocol was immunoSEQ multiplex PCR, while the TCRdb copy is restricted to in-frame clones and leaves out a portion. Counted here are about 110,000 clones, under 90% occurring once; the ten biggest clones make up around 15%. The sequencing input was peripheral blood. The receptors were gathered from a woman aged 60 to 75 with acute or convalescent COVID-19. Each CDR3 is given without its conserved first and last residue.

cdr3_aa: ASSLVGQGAGEQY; v_call: TRBV5-1; j_call: TRBJ2-7; cdr3_length: 13
cdr3_aa: ASSPTDRNQPQH; v_call: TRBV2; j_call: TRBJ1-5; cdr3_length: 12
cdr3_aa: ASSPTALVYGYT; v_call: TRBV18; j_call: TRBJ1-2; cdr3_length: 12
cdr3_aa: ASSSDKNTEAF; v_call: TRBV19; j_call: TRBJ1-1; cdr3_length: 11
cdr3_aa: ASSLATSGRHEQF; v_call: TRBV7-2; j_call: TRBJ2-1; cdr3_length: 13
cdr3_aa: ASSPQGFGTGELF; v_call: TRBV18; j_call: TRBJ2-2; cdr3_length: 13
cdr3_aa: ASSLASRTEETQY; v_call: TRBV5-1; j_call: TRBJ2-5; cdr3_length: 13
cdr3_aa: ASTTPYSNQPQH; v_call: TRBV2; j_call: TRBJ1-5; cdr3_length: 12
cdr3_aa: ASSSSPVLAGGPVYEQY; v_call: TRBV7-6; j_call: TRBJ2-7; cdr3_length: 17
cdr3_aa: ASSQLHGTVTDTQY; v_call: TRBV4-1; j_call: TRBJ2-3; cdr3_length: 14
cdr3_aa: ASSESVRETGGDYGYT; v_call: TRBV25-1; j_call: TRBJ1-2; cdr3_length: 16
cdr3_aa: AWGGGLASEQY; v_call: TRBV30; j_call: TRBJ2-7; cdr3_length: 11
cdr3_aa: ASSSDFYRGNEQF; v_call: TRBV5-4; j_call: TRBJ2-1; cdr3_length: 13
cdr3_aa: ASSLDSGFYNSPLH; v_call: TRBV7-8; j_call: TRBJ1-6; cdr3_length: 14
cdr3_aa: ASSSLKLAGEYEQF; v_call: TRBV27; j_call: TRBJ2-1; cdr3_length: 14
cdr3_aa: ASRRRTSGTDTQY; v_call: TRBV27; j_call: TRBJ2-3; cdr3_length: 13
cdr3_aa: ASSIGGGVGDTQY; v_call: TRBV19; j_call: TRBJ2-3; cdr3_length: 13
cdr3_aa: ASSQNAGVANTEAF; v_call: TRBV14; j_call: TRBJ1-1; cdr3_length: 14
cdr3_aa: ASSLVVGDNSPLH; v_call: TRBV5-1; j_call: TRBJ1-6; cdr3_length: 13
cdr3_aa: ASSLDGGYYGYT; v_call: TRBV11-2; j_call: TRBJ1-2; cdr3_length: 12
cdr3_aa: ASSPWTGDEQY; v_call: TRBV18; j_call: TRBJ2-7; cdr3_length: 11
cdr3_aa: ASTHRQGFPGANVLT; v_call: TRBV5-4; j_call: TRBJ2-6; cdr3_length: 15
cdr3_aa: ASSWTGGPTNEKLF; v_call: TRBV5-1; j_call: TRBJ1-4; cdr3_length: 14
cdr3_aa: ASSPQTVRVDSPLH; v_call: TRBV18; j_call: TRBJ1-6; cdr3_length: 14
cdr3_aa: ASSGSQGRQPQH; v_call: TRBV19; j_call: TRBJ1-5; cdr3_length: 12
cdr3_aa: ASSFWPHSYEQY; v_call: TRBV11-2; j_call: TRBJ2-7; cdr3_length: 12
cdr3_aa: ASRDLAGNTGELF; v_call: TRBV5-1; j_call: TRBJ2-2; cdr3_length: 13
cdr3_aa: ASSRTHLAEETQY; v_call: TRBV7-2; j_call: TRBJ2-5; cdr3_length: 13
cdr3_aa: ASSPPGLAFSTDTQY; v_call: TRBV7-9; j_call: TRBJ2-3; cdr3_length: 15
cdr3_aa: ASSIGGRYEQY; v_call: TRBV27; j_call: TRBJ2-7; cdr3_length: 11
cdr3_aa: ASSLGQGNTEAF; v_call: TRBV18; j_call: TRBJ1-1; cdr3_length: 12
cdr3_aa: ASSLPPRGSYEQY; v_call: TRBV7-8; j_call: TRBJ2-7; cdr3_length: 13
cdr3_aa: ASSEARSTDTQY; v_call: TRBV6-4; j_call: TRBJ2-3; cdr3_length: 12
cdr3_aa: AISETLEDYGYT; v_call: TRBV10-3; j_call: TRBJ1-2; cdr3_length: 12
cdr3_aa: ASSPRGQEGAF; v_call: TRBV7-9; j_call: TRBJ1-1; cdr3_length: 11
cdr3_aa: ASSLEANSPLH; v_call: TRBV7-3; j_call: TRBJ1-6; cdr3_length: 11
cdr3_aa: ASGTPGTFYNEQF; v_call: TRBV12-5; j_call: TRBJ2-1; cdr3_length: 13
cdr3_aa: SVALGGGGNTEAF; v_call: TRBV29-1; j_call: TRBJ1-1; cdr3_length: 13
cdr3_aa: AIRDSHYEQY; v_call: TRBV10-3; j_call: TRBJ2-7; cdr3_length: 10
cdr3_aa: ASTPGQGSYEQY; v_call: TRBV2; j_call: TRBJ2-7; cdr3_length: 12
cdr3_aa: ASSTTGGPDGYT; v_call: TRBV18; j_call: TRBJ1-2; cdr3_length: 12
cdr3_aa: ASSRDTPNTGELF; v_call: TRBV7-9; j_call: TRBJ2-2; cdr3_length: 13
cdr3_aa: ASSLDHYTGELF; v_call: TRBV11-2; j_call: TRBJ2-2; cdr3_length: 12
cdr3_aa: ASSTRGLDYGYT; v_call: TRBV19; j_call: TRBJ1-2; cdr3_length: 12
cdr3_aa: ASSLAGQVGTEAF; v_call: TRBV5-1; j_call: TRBJ1-1; cdr3_length: 13
cdr3_aa: ASSQDHRGRGYT; v_call: TRBV3-1/TRBV3-2; j_call: TRBJ1-2; cdr3_length: 12
cdr3_aa: ASSLSGGLKNIQY; v_call: TRBV3-1/TRBV3-2; j_call: TRBJ2-4; cdr3_length: 13
cdr3_aa: ASSLNWRGAYEQY; v_call: TRBV5-1; j_call: TRBJ2-7; cdr3_length: 13
cdr3_aa: ASTKTGGRGAF; v_call: TRBV6-5; j_call: TRBJ1-1; cdr3_length: 11
cdr3_aa: ASLHRVFRSKASTDTQY; v_call: TRBV27; j_call: TRBJ2-3; cdr3_length: 17
cdr3_aa: ASSSGFNEQY; v_call: TRBV28; j_call: TRBJ2-7; cdr3_length: 10
cdr3_aa: ASSLAAGATEAF; v_call: TRBV7-9; j_call: TRBJ1-1; cdr3_length: 12
cdr3_aa: ASSENRVNQPQH; v_call: TRBV6-1; j_call: TRBJ1-5; cdr3_length: 12